This TCR beta chain came from a study of T cells in Graves' hyperthyroidism and ophthalmopathy. Amplification of TCR beta CDR3 regions was performed using RNA transcripts as template. Initially, a first-round RT-PCR of the TCR CDR3 employed the HTBI primer set. TCRdb redid the calling of the multiplex PCR reads with MiXCR, one entry per CDR3 protein. The profile shows hundreds of thousands of distinct CDR3 sequences, 12% to 15% of them singletons. In this sample, this clonotype turned up many times. The CDR3 runs to 16 residues. The germline V gene encodes CDR1 MNHEY and CDR2 SVGEGT. V shed 5 bases and J 7 bases; nucleotides not matched to a gene: 14.

The clonotype originates from a woman aged 40 to 50 with Graves' ophthalmopathy. The chain joins TRBV6-2 or TRBV6-3 to TRBJ1-1; 9 positions agree with TRBD1. The source material was blood. CDR3 sequence reads: CASSAHRGRVDIEAFF. CDR3 in DNA: TGTGCCAGCAGTGCCCACAGGGGGCGAGTCGACATTGAAGCTTTCTTT.